These 25 T cell receptor beta chains originate from one sample sequenced in a study of cytomegalovirus exposure and HLA in healthy donors. A multiplex PCR was run with 60 Vbeta primers and 13 Jbeta primers. Repertoires were generated with immunoSEQ multiplex PCR, while TCRdb's copy carries only in-frame clones and drops some. This table has roughly 130,000 clones, around 73% appearing once. Sequencing was carried out using PBMCs. Every receptor here comes from a human donor in good health.

V gene TRBV5-1 combines with J gene TRBJ2-6; D call uncertain. Trimming cost V 0 bases and J 0 bases, with 10 bases left between them. The length of the CDR3 is 17 residues. Germline CDR1 SGHRS, CDR2 YFSETQ. CDR3 sequence: CASSLGHLTSGANVLTF. The CDR3 DNA follows: TGCGCCAGCAGCTTGGGACACCTTACCTCTGGGGCCAACGTCCTGACTTTC.

V and J are TRBV27 and TRBJ1-1, with TRBD1 matching 9 bases. V shed 5 bases, J shed 3 bases, and the junction held 4 bases outside the gene matches. The CDR3 totals 14 residues. CDR1 and CDR2 from the germline V gene are MNHEY and SMNVEV (reference sequence). The CDR3 here is CASSPGQGYTEAFF. In nucleotides, the CDR3 is TGTGCCAGCAGTCCGGGACAGGGTTACACTGAAGCTTTCTTT.

The chain combines TRBV28 with TRBJ1-1, with 8 nucleotides matching TRBD1. V lost 3 bases to trimming and J lost 4 bases; unmatched junction nucleotides: 4. Germline V gives CDR1 MDHEN, CDR2 SYDVKM. The CDR3 has 14 amino acids. The CDR3 DNA follows: TGTGCCAGCAGTTTGCCCGGACAGGGCACTGAAGCTTTCTTT. Translation: CASSLPGQGTEAFF.

The chain has TRBV6-1 and TRBJ1-5, with D unclear. Germline V lookup: CDR1 MNHNS, CDR2 SASEGT. The CDR3 length is 15 residues. Trimming left V 2 bases short and J 0 bases short, with 8 bases between. In nucleotides, the CDR3 is TGTGCCAGCAGTGAAAGCGGCTTTAGCAATCAGCCCCAGCATTTT. It translates to CASSESGFSNQPQHF.

V and J are TRBV6-1 and TRBJ2-1; D call uncertain. The CDR3 contains 13 residues. Germline V gives CDR1 MNHNS, CDR2 SASEGT. Trimming stripped 3 bases from V and 6 bases from J, with 9 bases between. CDR3 nucleotide sequence: TGTGCCAGCAGTGATACCTTCGGCAATGAGCAGTTCTTC. Amino acids: CASSDTFGNEQFF.

The chain has TRBV28 and TRBJ1-3, with 9 bases identical to TRBD1. The CDR3 is made up of 16 amino acids. The V gene's germline CDR1 is MDHEN and CDR2 SYDVKM. J lost 7 bases, V lost 2 bases, and 9 bases had no gene match. The CDR3 DNA reads TGTGCCAGCAGTTTACGGGGGGACAGGGTGCGCAACACCATATATTTT. Amino acids: CASSLRGDRVRNTIYF.

The chain joins TRBV4-2 to TRBJ2-7; weak D call: TRBD1 (7 bases). Germline CDR1 and CDR2: LGHNA and YNFKEQ. This CDR3 region has 15 residues. Trimming took off 4 bases at V and 7 bases at J, with 20 bases between the two ends. CDR3 sequence reads: CASSPGGLGLEEQYF. CDR3 sequence (DNA): TGTGCCAGCAGCCCAGGGGGGCTTGGTTTAGAGGAGCAGTACTTC.

The DNA of the CDR3 is TGTGCCAGCACTGTGGGGGGTAGCAATCAGCCCCAGCATTTT. Its translation: CASTVGGSNQPQHF. The rearrangement uses TRBV28 and TRBJ1-5; TRBD1 is a possible D gene (5 bases). In germline, CDR1 is MDHEN, CDR2 SYDVKM. This CDR3 spans 14 amino acids. The V gene lost 7 bases and the J gene lost 0 bases, with 10 bases spanning the gap.

The rearrangement links TRBV28 to TRBJ2-2; 9 bases align to TRBD2. V shed 5 bases and J 1 base; nucleotides not matched to a gene: 8. The CDR3 runs 17 residues. The germline V gene encodes CDR1 MDHEN and CDR2 SYDVKM. The CDR3 is CASSLLGLAQNTGELFF. As DNA, the CDR3 is TGTGCCAGCAGTCTTCTAGGACTAGCGCAGAACACCGGGGAGCTGTTTTTT.

This clone appeared a few times. The V gene is TRBV9, the J gene TRBJ2-7; 9 bases fit TRBD1. V was clipped by 0 bases and J by 4 bases; unmatched bases: 2. The CDR3 contains 14 residues. Germline CDR1 is SGDLS and CDR2 is YYNGEE. The CDR3 nucleotides read TGTGCCAGCAGCGTAGCGGGGACAGGGTACGAGCAGTACTTC. Translated: CASSVAGTGYEQYF.

Concerning this clone: One junction end disagrees with the germline gene, perhaps due to a read error. The chain couples TRBV7-2 to TRBJ2-5, with 10 positions matching TRBD2. Near its end, the DNA agrees better with TRBJ2-7, so the J call may be wrong. The CDR3 length is 14 residues. Germline assignment: CDR1 SGHTA and CDR2 FQGNSA. The CDR3 bases are TGTGCCAGCAGCATAGCGGGGGGTGGCTACGAGCAGTACTTC. Encoded protein: CASSIAGGGYEQYF.

A few counts support this clone. The gene calls are TRBV6-1 and TRBJ1-2; 10 bases match TRBD1. CDR3 length: 15 residues. CDR1 is MNHNS and CDR2 is SASEGT in the germline V gene. V gave up 7 bases and J gave up 4 bases; unmatched junction bases: 9. The CDR3 bases are TGTGCCAGCACCGACAGGGGGCTACTTACCTATGGCTACACCTTC. This translates into CASTDRGLLTYGYTF.

As concerns this clone: The junction does not match germline at one end; this may be a read error. In the same sample, other DNA sequences code for this CDR3. The V call is TRBV5-6, the J call TRBJ1-2, with 11 bases fitting TRBD1. Germline V CDR1 and CDR2: SGHDT, YYEEEE. This CDR3 comprises 16 residues. CDR3 loop: CASSAEGQGDNYGYTF. In DNA, the CDR3 is TGCGCCAGCAGCGCGGAGGGACAGGGGGATAACTATGGCTACACCTTC.

The genes are TRBV6-1 and TRBJ1-1, with a possible D match to TRBD1 (6 bases). Trimming stripped 2 bases from V and 4 bases from J, with 14 bases between. This CDR3 is built from 15 residues. Germline V gives CDR1 MNHNS, CDR2 SASEGT. CDR3 sequence: CASSESTGGGTEAFF. The CDR3 DNA reads TGTGCCAGCAGTGAATCGACAGGCGGTGGCACTGAAGCTTTCTTT.

The chain joins TRBV2 to TRBJ1-5, with 8 bases matching TRBD1. Trimming at V came to 4 bases and at J to 5 bases, leaving 7 bases not matched to a gene. Germline V gene sequence: CDR1 SNHLY, CDR2 FYNNEI. The CDR3 covers 15 residues. The CDR3 sequence is CASSGTGLLHQPQHF. DNA for the CDR3: TGTGCCAGCAGTGGGACAGGGTTGTTGCATCAGCCCCAGCATTTT.

This chain connects TRBV5-6 to TRBJ2-5; 9 nucleotides match TRBD1. With 4 bases clipped from V and 5 bases from J, the junction kept 12 bases outside the gene matches. Germline assignment: CDR1 SGHDT and CDR2 YYEEEE. The CDR3 has 16 residues. The CDR3 here is CASSHPPGQGWETQYF. In nucleotides, the CDR3 is TGTGCCAGCAGCCACCCACCGGGACAGGGTTGGGAGACCCAGTACTTC.

The V call is TRBV7-2, the J call TRBJ2-7, with 7 bases aligning to TRBD1. V lost 1 base to trimming and J lost 3 bases; unmatched junction nucleotides: 9. The length of the CDR3 is 16 residues. CDR1 and CDR2 (germline): SGHTA, FQGNSA. Here the CDR3 DNA reads TGTGCCAGCAGCTTAGTTCATACGGGACAGCACTACGAGCAGTACTTC. It codes for CASSLVHTGQHYEQYF.

The chain joins TRBV30 to TRBJ1-1; D is uncertain. The length of the CDR3 is 14 residues. Trimming cost V 0 bases and J 1 base, with 9 bases left between them. CDR1 GTSNPN and CDR2 SVGIG come from the germline V gene (reference sequence). The CDR3 bases are TGTGCCTGGAGTGTTGGGCAGGCGAACACTGAAGCTTTCTTT. Translated: CAWSVGQANTEAFF.

This sequence joins TRBV28 and TRBJ1-3, with 8 bases identical to TRBD1. Germline V gives CDR1 MDHEN, CDR2 SYDVKM. The CDR3 totals 15 residues. The junction had 9 bases not matched to a gene; V was cut back by 6 bases and J by 5 bases. The CDR3 protein is CASRSSRGQRNTIYF. CDR3 in DNA: TGTGCCAGCAGATCGAGCAGGGGGCAAAGAAACACCATATATTTT.

The J gene is TRBJ2-5, the V gene TRBV18; TRBD1 might be the D (6 bases). The CDR3 loop spans 15 amino acids. Between the trimmed V and J ends, which lost 4 bases and 3 bases, there was a span of 15 bases. Looked up from germline, CDR1 is KGHSH and CDR2 is LQKENI. CDR3 region: CASSLAGATKETQYF. In DNA form, the CDR3 reads TGTGCCAGCTCACTTGCAGGGGCGACAAAAGAGACCCAGTACTTC. The full variable domain, completed using reference TRBV18 and TRBJ2-5, is NAGVMQNPRHLVRRRGQEARLRCSPMKGHSHVYWYRQLPEEGLKFMVYLQKENIIDESGMPKERFSAEFPKEGPSILRIQQVVRGDSAAYFCASSLAGATKETQYFGPGTRLLVL.

The rearrangement links TRBV11-1 to TRBJ2-1; 7 nucleotides align to TRBD2. There are 16 residues in the CDR3. V trimming: 3 bases; J trimming: 9 bases; junction bases outside the gene matches: 14. Germline assignment: CDR1 SGHAT and CDR2 FQDESV (reference sequence). For the CDR3, the DNA is TGTGCCAGCAGCTTTGGGGGAGGGGAGGGGTTTGGTGAGCAGTTCTTC. Translating it yields CASSFGGGEGFGEQFF.

The chain combines TRBV7-3 with TRBJ1-6; 8 bases align to TRBD1. Germline CDR1 SGHTA, CDR2 FQGTGA. The CDR3 has 18 amino acids. Trimming cost V 5 bases and J 2 bases; bases outside gene matches: 11. CDR3 residues: CASSPPRQGRTYNSPLHF. The CDR3 region has the DNA TGTGCCAGCAGCCCTCCCCGACAGGGGAGGACCTATAATTCACCCCTCCACTTT.

The rearrangement joins TRBV19 to TRBJ2-2; D remains unclear. Trimming stripped 4 bases from V and 1 base from J, with 4 bases between. Germline V gene data show CDR1 as LNHDA and CDR2 as SQIVND (reference sequence). This CDR3 region has 13 residues. Here the CDR3 reads CASSNGNTGELFF. The DNA of the CDR3 is TGTGCCAGTAGTAACGGGAACACCGGGGAGCTGTTTTTT.

This chain connects TRBV2 to TRBJ1-1, with D hard to call. Germline values: CDR1 SNHLY, CDR2 FYNNEI. This CDR3 is built from 13 residues. With 5 bases removed from V and 8 bases from J, the gap between germline ends came to 15 bases. In DNA, the CDR3 is TGTGCCAGCAGTCTAAGGAGGTCACAAGAAGCTTTCTTT. This codes for CASSLRRSQEAFF. Complete variable domain (other parts from reference TRBV2 and TRBJ1-1): EPEVTQTPSHQVTQMGQEVILRCVPISNHLYFYWYRQILGQKVEFLVSFYNNEISEKSEIFDDQFSVERPDGSNFTLKIRSTKLEDSAMYFCASSLRRSQEAFFGQGTRLTVV.

CDR3 amino acids: CASSEFLLSQETQYF. CDR3 sequence (DNA): TGCGCCAGCAGTGAGTTCTTGTTGTCCCAAGAGACCCAGTACTTC. The J gene is TRBJ2-5, the V gene TRBV10-1; D gene ambiguous. Trimming shortened V by 1 base and J by 1 base, and 10 bases separated the two germline ends. The CDR3 has 15 residues. Germline V gene data show CDR1 as WNHNN and CDR2 as SYGVQD (reference sequence).